Sequencing of this T cell receptor (beta chain) was carried out in a study of T cell repertoires in cytomegalovirus infection. In the study overall: It was the public TCR beta signatures that indicated both CMV infection and matching HLA type.

In this sample, this clonotype turned up many times. Antigen specificity is unknown. TCRdb fed the reads into MiXCR, producing one record per CDR3 protein. The profile shows around 250,000 distinct CDR3 sequences, about a sixth of them singletons. General study results and limits: CMV-specific TCR beta clonotypes restricted by HLA-C were the ones dominating the ex vivo response. The cumulative frequency of public TCR beta families distinguished individuals who carried CMV together with the relevant HLA.

From germline, CDR1 is SGHVS and CDR2 FQNEAQ. This CDR3 is built from 13 residues. The V end was cut by 6 bases, the J end by 3 bases, with 9 bases between. This chain links TRBV7-8 with TRBJ1-5; D unresolved. The sample consisted of CD8+ T cells from PBMCs. The TCR sequence derives from a human donor in good health (CMV status not recorded). Some clones in this sample may be carry-over from other donors' samples. CDR3: CASSMGYNQPQHF. The CDR3 DNA sequence: TGTGCCAGCAGTATGGGATACAATCAGCCCCAGCATTTT.